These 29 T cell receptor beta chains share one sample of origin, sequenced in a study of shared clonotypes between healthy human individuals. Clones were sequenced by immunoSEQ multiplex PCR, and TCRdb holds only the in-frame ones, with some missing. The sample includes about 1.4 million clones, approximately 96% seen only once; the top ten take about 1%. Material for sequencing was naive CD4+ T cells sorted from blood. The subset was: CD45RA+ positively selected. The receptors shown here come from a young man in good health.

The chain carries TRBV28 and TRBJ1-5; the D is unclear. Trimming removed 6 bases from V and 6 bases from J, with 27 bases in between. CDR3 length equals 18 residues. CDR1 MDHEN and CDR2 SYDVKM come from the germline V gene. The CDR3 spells CASRILQSARHYSQPQHF. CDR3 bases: TGTGCCAGCAGAATTCTTCAATCAGCCAGACACTACTCTCAGCCCCAGCATTTT.

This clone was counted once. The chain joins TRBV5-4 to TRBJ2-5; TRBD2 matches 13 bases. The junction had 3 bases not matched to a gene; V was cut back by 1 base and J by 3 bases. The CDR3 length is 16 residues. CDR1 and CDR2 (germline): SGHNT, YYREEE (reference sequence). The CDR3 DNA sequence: TGTGCCAGCAGCTTGCCACTAGCGGGAGGGGAAGAGACCCAGTACTTC. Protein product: CASSLPLAGGEETQYF.

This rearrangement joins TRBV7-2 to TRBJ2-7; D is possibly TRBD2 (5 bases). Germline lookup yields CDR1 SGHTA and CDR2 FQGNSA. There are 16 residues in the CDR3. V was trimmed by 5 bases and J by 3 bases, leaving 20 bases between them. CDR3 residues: CASSPTRSRRNYEQYF. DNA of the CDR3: TGTGCCAGCAGCCCAACCCGTTCGCGGAGGAACTACGAGCAGTACTTC.

For the CDR3, the DNA is TGTGCCGCCCACAGAATAACAAACACCGGGGAGCTGTTTTTT. Translated, it gives CAAHRITNTGELFF. The chain recombines TRBV15 with TRBJ2-2, with D hard to call. CDR1 LNHNV and CDR2 YYDKDF come from the germline V gene (reference sequence). The CDR3 is 14 residues long. V lost 11 bases, J lost 2 bases, and 15 bases lay in between.

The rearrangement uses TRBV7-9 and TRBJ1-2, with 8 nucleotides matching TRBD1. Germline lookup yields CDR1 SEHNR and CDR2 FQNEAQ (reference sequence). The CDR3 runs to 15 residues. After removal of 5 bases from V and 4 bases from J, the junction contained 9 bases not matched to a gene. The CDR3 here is CASSPGQGLGYGYTF. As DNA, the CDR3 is TGTGCCAGCAGCCCTGGACAGGGCCTAGGCTATGGCTACACCTTC.

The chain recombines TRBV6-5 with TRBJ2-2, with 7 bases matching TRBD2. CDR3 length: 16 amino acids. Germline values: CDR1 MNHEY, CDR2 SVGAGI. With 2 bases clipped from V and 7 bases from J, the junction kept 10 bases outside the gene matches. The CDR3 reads CASSYIWAGAIGELFF. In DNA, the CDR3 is TGTGCCAGCAGTTACATATGGGCGGGAGCGATCGGGGAGCTGTTTTTT.

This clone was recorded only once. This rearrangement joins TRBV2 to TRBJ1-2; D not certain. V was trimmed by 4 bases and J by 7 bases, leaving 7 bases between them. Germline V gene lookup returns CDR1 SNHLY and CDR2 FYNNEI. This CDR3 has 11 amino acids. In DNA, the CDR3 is TGTGCCAGCAGTGTGGGAATTGGCTACACCTTC. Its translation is CASSVGIGYTF.

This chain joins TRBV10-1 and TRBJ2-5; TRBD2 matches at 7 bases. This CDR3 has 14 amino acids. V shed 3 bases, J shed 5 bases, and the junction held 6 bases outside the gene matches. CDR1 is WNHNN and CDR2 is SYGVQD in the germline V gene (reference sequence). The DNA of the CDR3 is TGCGCCAGCAGTGACGCGGGAGCGGTGGAGACCCAGTACTTC. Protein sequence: CASSDAGAVETQYF.

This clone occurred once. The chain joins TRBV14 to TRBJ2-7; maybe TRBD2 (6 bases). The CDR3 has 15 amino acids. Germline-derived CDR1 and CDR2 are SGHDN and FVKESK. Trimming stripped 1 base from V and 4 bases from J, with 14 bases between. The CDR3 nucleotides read TGTGCCAGCAGCCAAGTAGGAGGGTTTAAGTACGAGCAGTACTTC. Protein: CASSQVGGFKYEQYF.

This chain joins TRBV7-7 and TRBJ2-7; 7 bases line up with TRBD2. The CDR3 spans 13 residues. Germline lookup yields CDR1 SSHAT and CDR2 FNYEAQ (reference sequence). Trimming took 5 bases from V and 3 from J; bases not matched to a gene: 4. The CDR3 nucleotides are TGTGCCAGCAGCGCTGCTAGCGGCTACGAGCAGTACTTC. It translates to CASSAASGYEQYF.

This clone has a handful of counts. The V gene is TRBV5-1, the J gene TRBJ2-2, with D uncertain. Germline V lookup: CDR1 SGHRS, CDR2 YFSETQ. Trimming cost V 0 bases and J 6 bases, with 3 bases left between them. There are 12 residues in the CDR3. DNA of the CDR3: TGCGCCAGCAGCTTGGCCGCCGGGGAGCTGTTTTTT. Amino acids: CASSLAAGELFF. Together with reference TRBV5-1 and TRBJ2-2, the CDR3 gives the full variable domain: KAGVTQTPRYLIKTRGQQVTLSCSPISGHRSVSWYQQTPGQGLQFLFEYFSETQRNKGNFPGRFSGRQFSNSRSEMNVSTLELGDSALYLCASSLAAGELFFGEGSRLTVL.

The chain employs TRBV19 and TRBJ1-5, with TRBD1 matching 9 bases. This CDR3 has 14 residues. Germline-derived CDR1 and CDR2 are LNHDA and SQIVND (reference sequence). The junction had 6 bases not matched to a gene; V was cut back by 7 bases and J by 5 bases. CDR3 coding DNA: TGTGCCAGTACAGGGACAGGGCCCTATCAGCCCCAGCATTTT. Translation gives CASTGTGPYQPQHF.

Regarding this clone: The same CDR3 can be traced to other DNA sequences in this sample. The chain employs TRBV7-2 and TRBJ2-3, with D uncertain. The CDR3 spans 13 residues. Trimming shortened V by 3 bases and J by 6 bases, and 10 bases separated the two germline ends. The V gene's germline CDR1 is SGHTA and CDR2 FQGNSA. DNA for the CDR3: TGTGCCAGCAGCTTTCGCACCGGGGATACGCAGTATTTT. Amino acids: CASSFRTGDTQYF.

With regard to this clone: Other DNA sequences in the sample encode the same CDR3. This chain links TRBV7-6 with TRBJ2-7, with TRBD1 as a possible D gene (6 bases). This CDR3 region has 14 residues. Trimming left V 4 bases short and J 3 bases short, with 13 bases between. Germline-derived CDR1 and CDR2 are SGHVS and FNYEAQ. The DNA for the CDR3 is TGTGCCAGCAGCTCCCTCCAGGGGCTCTACGAGCAGTACTTC. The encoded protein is CASSSLQGLYEQYF.

CDR3 in DNA: TGTGCCAGCAGCTTGTTTGACGAGCAGTACTTC. The encoded protein is CASSLFDEQYF. The chain recombines TRBV5-8 with TRBJ2-7, with no clear D. CDR3 length equals 11 residues. Trimming left V 1 base short and J 5 bases short, with 4 bases between. CDR1 and CDR2 from the germline V gene are SGHTS and YDEGEE.

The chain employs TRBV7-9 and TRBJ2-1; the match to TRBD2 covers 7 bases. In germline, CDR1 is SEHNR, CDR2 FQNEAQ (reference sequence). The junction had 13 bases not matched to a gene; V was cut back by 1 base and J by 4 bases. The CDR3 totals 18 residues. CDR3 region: CASSLVFEREGHYNEQFF. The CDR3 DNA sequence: TGTGCCAGCAGCTTAGTATTTGAGCGGGAAGGGCATTACAATGAGCAGTTCTTC.

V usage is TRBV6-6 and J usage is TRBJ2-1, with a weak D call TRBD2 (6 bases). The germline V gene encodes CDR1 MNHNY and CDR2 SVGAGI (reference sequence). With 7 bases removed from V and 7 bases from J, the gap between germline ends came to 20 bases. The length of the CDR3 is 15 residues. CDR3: CASTPGRLERNEQFF. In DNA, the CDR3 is TGTGCCAGCACTCCCGGACGACTAGAGCGTAATGAGCAGTTCTTC.

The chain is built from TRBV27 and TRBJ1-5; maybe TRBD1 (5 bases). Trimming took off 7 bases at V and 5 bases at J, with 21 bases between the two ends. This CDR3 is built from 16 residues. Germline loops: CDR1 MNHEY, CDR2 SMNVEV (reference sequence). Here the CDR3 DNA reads TGTGCCAGCACCCTAGCCCCGGGACCCAGGGATCAGCCCCAGCATTTT. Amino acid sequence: CASTLAPGPRDQPQHF.

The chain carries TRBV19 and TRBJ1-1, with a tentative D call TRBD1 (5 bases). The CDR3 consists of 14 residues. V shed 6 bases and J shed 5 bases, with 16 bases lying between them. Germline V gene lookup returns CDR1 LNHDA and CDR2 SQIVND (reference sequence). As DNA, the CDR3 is TGTGCCAGTAGGGCATTTGGGGGGTGGACTGAAGCTTTCTTT. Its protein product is CASRAFGGWTEAFF.

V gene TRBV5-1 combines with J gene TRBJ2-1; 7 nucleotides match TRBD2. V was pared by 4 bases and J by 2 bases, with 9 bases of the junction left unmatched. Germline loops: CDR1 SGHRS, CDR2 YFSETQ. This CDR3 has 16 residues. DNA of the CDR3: TGCGCCAGCAGCCCCGGGACTAAAATACCCTACAATGAGCAGTTCTTC. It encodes CASSPGTKIPYNEQFF. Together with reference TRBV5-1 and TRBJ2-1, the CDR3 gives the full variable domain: KAGVTQTPRYLIKTRGQQVTLSCSPISGHRSVSWYQQTPGQGLQFLFEYFSETQRNKGNFPGRFSGRQFSNSRSEMNVSTLELGDSALYLCASSPGTKIPYNEQFFGPGTRLTVL.

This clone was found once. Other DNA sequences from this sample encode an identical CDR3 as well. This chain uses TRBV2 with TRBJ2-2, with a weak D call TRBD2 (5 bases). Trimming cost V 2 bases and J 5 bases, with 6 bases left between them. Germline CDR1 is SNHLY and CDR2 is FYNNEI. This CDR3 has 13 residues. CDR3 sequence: CASSERGTGELFF. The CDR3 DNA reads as TGTGCCAGCAGTGAACGGGGTACCGGGGAGCTGTTTTTT.

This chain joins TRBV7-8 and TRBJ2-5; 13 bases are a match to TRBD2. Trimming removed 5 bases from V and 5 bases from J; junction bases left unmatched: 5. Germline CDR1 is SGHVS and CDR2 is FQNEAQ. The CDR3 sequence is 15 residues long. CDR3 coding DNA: TGTGCCAGCAGCATTAGGACTAGCGGGAGTGAGACCCAGTACTTC. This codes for CASSIRTSGSETQYF.

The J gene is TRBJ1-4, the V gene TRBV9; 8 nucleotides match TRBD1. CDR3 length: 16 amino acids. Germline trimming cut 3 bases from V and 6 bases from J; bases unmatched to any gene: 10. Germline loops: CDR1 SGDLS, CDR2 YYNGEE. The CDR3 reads CASSAPGGQAYEKLFF. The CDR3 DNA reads TGTGCCAGCAGCGCCCCCGGGGGACAGGCGTATGAAAAACTGTTTTTT.

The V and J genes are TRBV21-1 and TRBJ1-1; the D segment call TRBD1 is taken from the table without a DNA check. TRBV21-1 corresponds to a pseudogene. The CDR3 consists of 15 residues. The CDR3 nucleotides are TGTGCCAGCAGCAAAGCTTCAGGGGTGAACACTGAAGCTTTCTTT. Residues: CASSKASGVNTEAFF.

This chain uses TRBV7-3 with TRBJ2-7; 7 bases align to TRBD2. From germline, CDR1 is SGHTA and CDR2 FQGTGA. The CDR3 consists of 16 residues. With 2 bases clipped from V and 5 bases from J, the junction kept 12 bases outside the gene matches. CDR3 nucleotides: TGTGCCAGCAGCTTACTGGCGGGAGCCCACCGGGACGAGCAGTACTTC. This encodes CASSLLAGAHRDEQYF.

The CDR3 DNA reads as TGTGCCAGCAGCTTGGAGCCGGGACAGGGAGACGAGCAGTACTTC. Translation gives CASSLEPGQGDEQYF. V is TRBV5-4 and J is TRBJ2-7; 9 nucleotides line up with TRBD1. CDR3 length: 15 residues. In germline, CDR1 is SGHNT, CDR2 YYREEE (reference sequence). The V gene end was trimmed by 0 bases and the J gene end by 5 bases; junction bases not matched to a gene: 6.

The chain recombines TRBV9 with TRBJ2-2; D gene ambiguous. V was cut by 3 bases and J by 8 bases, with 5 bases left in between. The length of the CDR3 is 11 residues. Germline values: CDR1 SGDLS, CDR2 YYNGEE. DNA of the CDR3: TGTGCCAGCAGCGCTTCTGGGGAGCTGTTTTTT. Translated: CASSASGELFF.

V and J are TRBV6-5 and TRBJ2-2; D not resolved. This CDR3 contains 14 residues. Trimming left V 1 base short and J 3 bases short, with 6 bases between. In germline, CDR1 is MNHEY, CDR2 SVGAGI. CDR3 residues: CASSYFQYTGELFF. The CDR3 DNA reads TGTGCCAGCAGTTACTTCCAGTACACCGGGGAGCTGTTTTTT.

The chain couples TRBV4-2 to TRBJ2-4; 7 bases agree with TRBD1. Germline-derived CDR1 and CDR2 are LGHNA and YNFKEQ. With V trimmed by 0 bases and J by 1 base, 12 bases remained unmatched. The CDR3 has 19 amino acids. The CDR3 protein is CASSQDTTGQVGAKNIQYF. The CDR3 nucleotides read TGTGCCAGCAGCCAAGATACGACAGGGCAGGTTGGGGCCAAAAACATTCAGTACTTC.